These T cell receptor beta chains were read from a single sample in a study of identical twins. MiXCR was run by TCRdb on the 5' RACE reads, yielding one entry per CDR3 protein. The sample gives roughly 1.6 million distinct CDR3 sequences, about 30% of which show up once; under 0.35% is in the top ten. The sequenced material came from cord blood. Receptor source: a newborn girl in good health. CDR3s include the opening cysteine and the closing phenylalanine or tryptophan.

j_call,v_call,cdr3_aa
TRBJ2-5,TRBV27,CASSSADRARAQYF
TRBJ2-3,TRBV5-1,CASNKDRGDTQYF
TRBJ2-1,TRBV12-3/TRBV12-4,CASSPRTSGVNEQFF
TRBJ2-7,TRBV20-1,CSARKGRLDGYEQYF
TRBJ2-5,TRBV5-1,CASSFSSGGPQETQYF
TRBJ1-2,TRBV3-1,CASRLRQGYGYTF
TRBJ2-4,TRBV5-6,CASSPLAGGLAKNIQYF
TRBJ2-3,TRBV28,CASSPTGGRTDTQYF
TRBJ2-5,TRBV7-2,CASSSYSGGWGEQYF
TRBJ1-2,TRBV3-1,CASSQDIGWGGGYTF
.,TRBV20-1,CSARDPRQGVNEQYF
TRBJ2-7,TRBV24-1,CATSDDYLAQVSYEQYF
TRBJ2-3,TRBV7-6,CASSSYGHSSTDTQYF
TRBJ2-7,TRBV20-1,CSAESGAPYEQYF
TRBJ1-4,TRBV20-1,CSAPGQTNEKLFF
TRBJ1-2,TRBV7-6,CASSLNPGTGIYGYTF
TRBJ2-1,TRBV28,CASSELQLLPSEQFF
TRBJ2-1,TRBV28,CASSAPQEYNEQFF
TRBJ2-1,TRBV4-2,CASSQDLAATYNEQFF
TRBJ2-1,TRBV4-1,CASSQPIPWASGTLGYNEQFF
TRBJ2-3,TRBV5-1,CASSDATSTDTQYF
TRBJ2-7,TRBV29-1,CSVEQDSYEQYF
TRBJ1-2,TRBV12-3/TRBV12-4,CASSFFKLDVLGNYGYTF
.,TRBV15,CATSRVTREYNEQYF
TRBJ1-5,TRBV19,CASTPGRFNQPQHF
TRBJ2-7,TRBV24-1,CATSDGTSAYERYF
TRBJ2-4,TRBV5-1,CASSSGQEVGKNIQYF
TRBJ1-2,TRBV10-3,CAISDGVFRGYTF
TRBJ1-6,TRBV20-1,CSASEGVSPLHF
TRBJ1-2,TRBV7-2,CASSLANRGYGYTF
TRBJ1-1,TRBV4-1,CASSQHPGQWEAFF
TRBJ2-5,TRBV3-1,CASMGTAPTQYF
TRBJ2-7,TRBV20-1,CSAGSSGSYEQYF
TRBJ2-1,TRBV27,CASSPSGHRGNEQFF
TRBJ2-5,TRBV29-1,CSVSTSGNGETQYF
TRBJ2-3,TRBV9,CASSVGGGRGTDTQYF
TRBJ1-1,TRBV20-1,CSAKGQVYTEAFF
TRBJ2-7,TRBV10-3,CAISGHEQYF
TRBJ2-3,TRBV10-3,CAISEVAAGGPDTQYF
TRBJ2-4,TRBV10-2,CASSRDRGSKNIQYF
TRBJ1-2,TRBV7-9,CASSFPRTGQYGYTF
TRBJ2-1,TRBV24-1,CATSDNSVISYNEQFF
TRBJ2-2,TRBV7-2,CASSLVGGFNTGELFF
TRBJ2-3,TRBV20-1,CSAPFIAGATDTQYF
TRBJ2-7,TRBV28,CAGSLSGTSGSYEQYF
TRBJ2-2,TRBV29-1,CSVGTVGELFF
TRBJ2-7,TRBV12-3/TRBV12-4,CASSGGPLALTYEQYF
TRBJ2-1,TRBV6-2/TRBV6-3,CASSYALAVSYNGQFF
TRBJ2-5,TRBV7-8,CASTIRRLADFQETQYF
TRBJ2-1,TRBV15,CATSRVGGLAGANEQFF
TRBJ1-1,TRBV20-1,CSANDRRAFF
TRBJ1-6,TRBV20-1,CSARRDRDNSPLHF